Listed here are 19 T cell receptor beta chains from one sample, sequenced in a study of T cell responses to AZD1222 COVID-19 vaccine. Some clones are missing from TCRdb's copy, which holds only in-frame ones; the method was immunoSEQ multiplex PCR. The table lists roughly 260,000 clones, approximately 93% of them singletons. The specimen was peripheral blood, collected on day 0 of AZD1222 vaccination. These receptors originate from an adult in good health.

The V call is TRBV7-9, the J call TRBJ1-4; weak D call: TRBD1 (5 bases). V gave up 1 base and J gave up 1 base, with 10 bases separating them. Germline CDR1 SEHNR, CDR2 FQNEAQ (reference sequence). This CDR3 has 16 residues. The chain's CDR3 is CASSLGPGQTNEKLFF. CDR3 nucleotides: TGTGCCAGCAGCTTAGGGCCGGGGCAAACTAATGAAAAACTGTTTTTT.

This rearrangement joins TRBV5-5 to TRBJ2-5, with D possibly TRBD1 on 5 matching bases. V was pared by 2 bases and J by 2 bases, with 16 bases between. The germline V gene has CDR1 SGHKS and CDR2 YYEKEE (reference sequence). This CDR3 comprises 16 residues. The CDR3 is CASSLQVGPPQETQYF. The DNA of the CDR3 is TGTGCCAGCAGCTTACAGGTGGGCCCCCCACAAGAGACCCAGTACTTC.

This rearrangement joins TRBV9 to TRBJ1-6, with D possibly TRBD1 on 6 matching bases. The germline V gene has CDR1 SGDLS and CDR2 YYNGEE. Trimming left V 0 bases short and J 6 bases short, with 10 bases between. CDR3 length: 15 residues. The CDR3 region is CASSVGGGGNSPLHF. The CDR3 DNA reads TGTGCCAGCAGCGTAGGCGGGGGCGGTAATTCACCCCTCCACTTT. The full variable domain, in which reference TRBV9 and TRBJ1-6 provide the parts outside the CDR3, is DSGVTQTPKHLITATGQRVTLRCSPRSGDLSVYWYQQSLDQGLQFLIQYYNGEERAKGNILERFSAQQFPDLHSELNLSSLELGDSALYFCASSVGGGGNSPLHFGNGTRLTVT.

The table lists this clone with a count of one. The chain is built from TRBV9 and TRBJ2-1; 11 bases match TRBD2. After removal of 3 bases from V and 8 bases from J, the junction contained 7 bases not matched to a gene. From germline, CDR1 is SGDLS and CDR2 YYNGEE. The CDR3 runs to 15 residues. CDR3 residues: CASSAGTSGQDEQFF. For the CDR3, the DNA is TGTGCCAGCAGCGCCGGGACTAGCGGCCAGGATGAGCAGTTCTTC.

The rearrangement uses TRBV2 and TRBJ1-4; D is uncertain. The CDR3 loop spans 14 amino acids. Germline assignment: CDR1 SNHLY and CDR2 FYNNEI. V was shortened by 3 bases and J by 8 bases, with 13 bases between the two germline ends. The CDR3 spells CASSERARGEKLFF. The CDR3 region has the DNA TGTGCCAGCAGTGAGCGGGCAAGAGGAGAAAAACTGTTTTTT.

This clone is a singleton in its sample. This chain links TRBV2 with TRBJ1-5, with D uncertain. Trimming took 2 bases from V and 1 from J, leaving 9 bases between them. The germline V gene encodes CDR1 SNHLY and CDR2 FYNNEI. CDR3 length equals 15 residues. The CDR3 nucleotides are TGTGCCAGCAGTGAAAATCCGGGGAGCAATCAGCCCCAGCATTTT. Translated, it gives CASSENPGSNQPQHF.

The rearrangement joins TRBV27 to TRBJ1-5; the D is unclear. Trimming took 2 bases from V and 1 from J, leaving 9 bases between them. The CDR3 has 15 amino acids. Looked up from germline, CDR1 is MNHEY and CDR2 is SMNVEV (reference sequence). The CDR3, as DNA: TGTGCCAGCAGTTTAGTACAGCCCAGCAATCAGCCCCAGCATTTT. It is translated as CASSLVQPSNQPQHF.

The J gene is TRBJ2-1, the V gene TRBV2; 7 bases align to TRBD2. CDR1 and CDR2 (germline): SNHLY, FYNNEI. V trimming: 8 bases; J trimming: 9 bases; junction bases outside the gene matches: 16. This CDR3 has 15 residues. The CDR3 DNA reads as TGTGCCAGCGGACTCGGGGTCAGGGAGGGCTCTGAGCAGTTCTTC. Its protein is CASGLGVREGSEQFF.

This chain's CDR3 is CASSRDRGDETQYF. In nucleotides, the CDR3 is TGCGCCAGCAGCCGGGACAGGGGGGATGAGACCCAGTACTTC. This chain joins TRBV4-1 and TRBJ2-5, with TRBD1 identical over 11 bases. Germline CDR1 MGHRA, CDR2 YSYEKL. With V trimmed by 4 bases and J by 5 bases, 3 bases remained unmatched. This CDR3 region has 14 residues.

The chain is built from TRBV2 and TRBJ2-2; 7 nucleotides line up with TRBD2. The CDR3 contains 16 residues. CDR1 is SNHLY, CDR2 FYNNEI, per germline. Trimming at V came to 5 bases and at J to 2 bases, leaving 8 bases not matched to a gene. The CDR3 here is CASSPGWGGNTGELFF. CDR3 in DNA: TGTGCCAGCAGTCCCGGCTGGGGGGGAAACACCGGGGAGCTGTTTTTT.

J is TRBJ2-7 and V is TRBV4-3, with 8 bases matching TRBD2. This CDR3 contains 15 residues. Germline V gives CDR1 LGHNA, CDR2 YSLEER. J lost 2 bases, V lost 3 bases, and 6 bases had no gene match. CDR3 bases: TGCGCCAGCAGCCAGGGGACTAGGACTACCTACGAGCAGTACTTC. It is translated as CASSQGTRTTYEQYF.

This chain connects TRBV18 to TRBJ1-3; 9 bases fit TRBD1. This CDR3 region has 15 residues. Per the germline V gene, CDR1 is KGHSH and CDR2 is LQKENI. V shed 4 bases and J 3 bases; nucleotides not matched to a gene: 4. CDR3: CASSQDRGNGNTIYF. The CDR3 nucleotides read TGTGCCAGCTCACAAGACAGGGGGAATGGAAACACCATATATTTT.

The chain couples TRBV7-8 to TRBJ2-1; possible D gene TRBD2, 6 bases. Germline V gene lookup returns CDR1 SGHVS and CDR2 FQNEAQ. V lost 0 bases to trimming and J lost 1 base, with 10 bases between them. This CDR3 has 16 amino acids. The CDR3 is CASSLAAGLSYNEQFF. The DNA of the CDR3 is TGTGCCAGCAGCTTAGCGGCGGGACTTTCCTACAATGAGCAGTTCTTC.

The V gene is TRBV19, the J gene TRBJ1-1, with 9 nucleotides matching TRBD1. The CDR3 covers 14 residues. The J segment lost 5 bases and the V segment lost 4 bases, leaving 5 bases of the junction unmatched. Germline V CDR1 and CDR2: LNHDA, SQIVND (reference sequence). For the CDR3, the DNA is TGTGCCAGTAGTAGGGACAGGGTCGGGACTGAAGCTTTCTTT. Translation gives CASSRDRVGTEAFF.

The V gene is TRBV7-2, the J gene TRBJ2-1; TRBD1 might be the D (6 bases). The V gene lost 3 bases and the J gene lost 10 bases, with 16 bases spanning the gap. CDR3 length: 14 amino acids. Germline V gene data show CDR1 as SGHTA and CDR2 as FQGNSA. The CDR3 DNA reads TGTGCCAGCAGCTTTCAGGGGTCGCCTTACGAGCAGTTCTTC. It is translated as CASSFQGSPYEQFF.

The chain joins TRBV7-2 to TRBJ1-2; the D is unclear. Trimming left V 2 bases short and J 4 bases short, with 11 bases between. Germline CDR1 SGHTA, CDR2 FQGNSA. CDR3 size: 14 residues. In DNA form, the CDR3 reads TGTGCCAGCAGCTTACTCGCCAGCTCCTATGGCTACACCTTC. Translation gives CASSLLASSYGYTF.

The V call is TRBV7-9, the J call TRBJ2-3; D unresolved. The V gene lost 5 bases and the J gene lost 5 bases, with 14 bases spanning the gap. The CDR3 extends over 14 amino acids. Germline V gene data show CDR1 as SEHNR and CDR2 as FQNEAQ (reference sequence). The CDR3: CASSPGPLGDTQYF. The CDR3 DNA is TGTGCCAGCAGCCCCGGGCCCCTCGGAGATACGCAGTATTTT.

This clone was seen a single time. CDR3 protein: CASSLGGRSEKLFF. DNA of the CDR3: TGTGCCAGCAGCCTGGGGGGAAGAAGTGAAAAACTGTTTTTT. The genes are TRBV6-6 and TRBJ1-4; a possible D gene is TRBD1 (5 bases). The CDR3 runs to 14 residues. Germline V gene data show CDR1 as MNHNY and CDR2 as SVGAGI (reference sequence). Trimming removed 6 bases from V and 7 bases from J, with 15 bases in between.

The chain carries TRBV4-2 and TRBJ1-4; maybe TRBD1 (6 bases). Per germline, CDR1 LGHNA and CDR2 YNFKEQ. The V end lost 0 bases, the J end lost 8 bases, and 10 bases lay between the germline ends. The CDR3 covers 14 residues. CDR3 DNA: TGTGCCAGCAGCCAAGATAGGGGGGGGGAAAAACTGTTTTTT. Translating gives CASSQDRGGEKLFF.